This entry concerns a single TCR beta chain. The sample belongs to a study of T cell changes during pregnancy in multiple sclerosis. Sequencing was performed with immunoSEQ multiplex PCR; in TCRdb, only in-frame clones are kept and a portion is missing. The sample records around 29,000 clones, more than 75% being singletons. Germline CDR1 is SGHDN and CDR2 is FVKESK. Between the trimmed V and J ends, which lost 4 bases and 4 bases, there was a span of 11 bases. This CDR3 region has 14 residues. V usage is TRBV14 and J usage is TRBJ2-1; D remains ambiguous. The receptor was derived from a female donor with multiple sclerosis, enrolled in a pregnancy study. This material consisted of CD8+ T cells from peripheral blood mononuclear cells, taken after pregnancy. The CDR3 sequence is CASSPPWAYNEQFF. DNA for the CDR3: TGTGCCAGCAGCCCCCCCTGGGCGTACAATGAGCAGTTCTTC.